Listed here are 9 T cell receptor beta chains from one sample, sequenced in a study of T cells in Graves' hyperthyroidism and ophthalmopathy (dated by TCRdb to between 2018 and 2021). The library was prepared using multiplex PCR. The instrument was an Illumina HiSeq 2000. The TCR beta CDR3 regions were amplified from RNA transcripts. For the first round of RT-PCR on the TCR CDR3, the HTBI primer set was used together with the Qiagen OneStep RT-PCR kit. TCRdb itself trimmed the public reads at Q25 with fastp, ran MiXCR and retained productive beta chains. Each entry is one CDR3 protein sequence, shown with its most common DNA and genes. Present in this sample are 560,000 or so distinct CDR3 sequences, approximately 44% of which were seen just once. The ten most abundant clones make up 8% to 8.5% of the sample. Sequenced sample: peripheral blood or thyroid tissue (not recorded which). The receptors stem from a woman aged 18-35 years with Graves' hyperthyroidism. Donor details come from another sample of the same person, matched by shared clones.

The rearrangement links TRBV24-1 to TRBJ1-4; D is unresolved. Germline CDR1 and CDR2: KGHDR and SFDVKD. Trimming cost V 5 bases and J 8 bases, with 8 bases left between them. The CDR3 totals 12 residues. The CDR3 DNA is TGTGCCACCAGTGCCCCCCGGGAAAAACTGTTTTTT. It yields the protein CATSAPREKLFF.

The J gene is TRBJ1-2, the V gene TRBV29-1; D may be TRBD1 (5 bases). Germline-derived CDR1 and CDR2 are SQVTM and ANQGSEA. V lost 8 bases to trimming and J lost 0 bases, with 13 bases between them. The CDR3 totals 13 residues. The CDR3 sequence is CSPGDGANYGYTF. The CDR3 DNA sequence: TGCAGCCCCGGGGACGGAGCTAACTATGGCTACACCTTC.

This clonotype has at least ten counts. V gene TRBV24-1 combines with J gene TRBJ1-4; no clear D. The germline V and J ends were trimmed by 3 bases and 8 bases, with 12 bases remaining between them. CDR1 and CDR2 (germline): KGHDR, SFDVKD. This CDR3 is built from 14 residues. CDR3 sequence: CATSDGNRQEKLFF. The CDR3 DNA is TGTGCCACCAGTGATGGGAATCGTCAGGAAAAACTGTTTTTT.

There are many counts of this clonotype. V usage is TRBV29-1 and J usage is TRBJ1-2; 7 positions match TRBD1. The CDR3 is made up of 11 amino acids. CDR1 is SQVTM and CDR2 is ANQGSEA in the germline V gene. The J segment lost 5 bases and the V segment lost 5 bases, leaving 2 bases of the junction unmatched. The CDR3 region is CSVRGQYGYTF. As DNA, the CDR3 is TGCAGCGTTCGGGGACAGTATGGCTACACCTTC.

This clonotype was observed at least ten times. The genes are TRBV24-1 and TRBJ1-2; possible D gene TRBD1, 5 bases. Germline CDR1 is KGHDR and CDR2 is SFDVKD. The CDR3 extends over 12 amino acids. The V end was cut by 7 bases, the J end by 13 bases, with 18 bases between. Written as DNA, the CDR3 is TGTGCCACCAGCCCGAGGGACGAAGAAATCACCTTC. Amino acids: CATSPRDEEITF.

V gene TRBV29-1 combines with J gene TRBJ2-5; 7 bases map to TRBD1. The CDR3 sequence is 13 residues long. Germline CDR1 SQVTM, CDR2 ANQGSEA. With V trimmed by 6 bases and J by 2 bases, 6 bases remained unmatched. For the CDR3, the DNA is TGCAGCGTCAGGGCGACAGGGCAAGAGACCCAGTACTTC. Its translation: CSVRATGQETQYF.

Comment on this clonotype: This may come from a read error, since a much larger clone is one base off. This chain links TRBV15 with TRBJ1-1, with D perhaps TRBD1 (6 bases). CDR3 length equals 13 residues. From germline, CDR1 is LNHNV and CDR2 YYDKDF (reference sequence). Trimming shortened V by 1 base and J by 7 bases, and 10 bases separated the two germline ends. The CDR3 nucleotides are TGTGCCACCAGCAGAGGGACAGCGGGTGAAGCTTTCTTT. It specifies CATSRGTAGEAFF. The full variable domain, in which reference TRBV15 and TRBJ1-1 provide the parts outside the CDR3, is DAMVIQNPRYQVTQFGKPVTLSCSQTLNHNVMYWYQQKSSQAPKLLFHYYDKDFNNEADTPDNFQSRRPNTSFCFLDIRSPGLGDTAMYLCATSRGTAGEAFFGQGTRLTVV.

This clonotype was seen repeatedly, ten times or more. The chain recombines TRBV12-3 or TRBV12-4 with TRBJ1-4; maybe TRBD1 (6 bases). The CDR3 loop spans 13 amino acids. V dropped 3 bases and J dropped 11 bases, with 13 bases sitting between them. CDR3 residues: CASSLMSRGKLFF. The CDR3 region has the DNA TGTGCCAGCAGTTTGATGTCCAGGGGCAAACTGTTTTTT.

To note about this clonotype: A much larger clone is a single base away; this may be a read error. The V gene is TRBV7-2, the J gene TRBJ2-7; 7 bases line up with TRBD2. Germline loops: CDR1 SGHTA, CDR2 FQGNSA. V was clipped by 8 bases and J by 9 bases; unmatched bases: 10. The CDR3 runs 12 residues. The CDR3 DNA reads TGTGCCAGCGGCTCCCTTTTAGCGGGGCAGTACTTC. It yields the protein CASGSLLAGQYF.